The 20 T cell receptor beta chains in this list originate from one sample, sequenced in a study of type 1 regulatory T cells. Their specific antigens are unknown. TCRdb independently ran MiXCR on the reads; one entry per CDR3 protein. Of approximately 42,000 distinct CDR3 sequences in the sample, less than 15% are singletons; the top ten hold 8% to 8.5%. Sequenced: cultured non-Tr1 T cells, either the whole culture or a sorted T cell fraction (not recorded which). Receptors were obtained from a human donor in good health.

CDR3 loop: CSATNPGLADYYNEQFF. CDR3 DNA: TGCAGTGCTACAAATCCGGGACTAGCGGATTACTACAATGAGCAGTTCTTC. This chain links TRBV20-1 with TRBJ2-1; 11 nucleotides align to TRBD2. Trimming at V came to 4 bases and at J to 3 bases, leaving 11 bases not matched to a gene. Germline loops: CDR1 DFQATT, CDR2 SNEGSKA (reference sequence). The CDR3 length is 17 residues.

A single count supports this clonotype. The chain joins TRBV19 to TRBJ1-1, with D uncertain. The V end lost 7 bases, the J end lost 1 base, and 19 bases lay between the germline ends. CDR3 size: 16 residues. From germline, CDR1 is LNHDA and CDR2 SQIVND (reference sequence). The CDR3 DNA reads as TGTGCCAGTACCGAGGAGGGAGGCATCTGGAACACTGAAGCTTTCTTT. It is translated as CASTEEGGIWNTEAFF.

There are many counts of this clonotype. The chain joins TRBV7-6 to TRBJ1-1; 10 bases align to TRBD1. Germline assignment: CDR1 SGHVS and CDR2 FNYEAQ. The CDR3 is made up of 14 amino acids. The trim removed 5 bases at V and 4 bases at J, leaving 4 bases unmatched. This CDR3 reads CASSARTGGTEAFF. For the CDR3, the DNA is TGTGCCAGCAGCGCCCGGACAGGGGGCACTGAAGCTTTCTTT.

This clonotype was observed a few times. The chain has TRBV5-1 and TRBJ1-1; the D gene is possibly TRBD1 (6 bases). The germline CDR1 and CDR2 sequences are SGHRS and YFSETQ. Deletions cut 4 bases from V and 1 base from J, with 17 bases between. The CDR3 is 16 amino acids. CDR3 residues: CASSHLGGLQNTEAFF. CDR3 in DNA: TGCGCCAGCAGCCATCTGGGGGGGCTTCAGAACACTGAAGCTTTCTTT. Variable domain in full (rest from reference TRBV5-1 and TRBJ1-1): KAGVTQTPRYLIKTRGQQVTLSCSPISGHRSVSWYQQTPGQGLQFLFEYFSETQRNKGNFPGRFSGRQFSNSRSEMNVSTLELGDSALYLCASSHLGGLQNTEAFFGQGTRLTVV.

This clonotype appeared a few times. The chain couples TRBV5-4 to TRBJ2-3, with 12 nucleotides matching TRBD2. With V trimmed by 3 bases and J by 2 bases, 7 bases remained unmatched. This CDR3 has 17 amino acids. Germline CDR1 is SGHNT and CDR2 is YYREEE (reference sequence). CDR3 loop: CASSSPGLAGVTDTQYF. Here the CDR3 DNA reads TGTGCCAGCAGCTCACCGGGACTAGCGGGCGTCACAGATACGCAGTATTTT.

In this sample, this clonotype turned up many times. The gene calls are TRBV20-1 and TRBJ2-3; tentatively, D is TRBD1 (5 bases). V shed 3 bases and J shed 4 bases, with 11 bases lying between them. CDR3 length equals 13 residues. Germline V gives CDR1 DFQATT, CDR2 SNEGSKA (reference sequence). CDR3 nucleotides: TGCAGTGCTAGGAGGCAGGGCCCAGATACGCAGTATTTT. This sequence encodes CSARRQGPDTQYF.

This clonotype has ten or more counts. This sequence joins TRBV18 and TRBJ1-2; weak D call: TRBD1 (5 bases). CDR1 and CDR2 (germline): KGHSH, LQKENI. The CDR3 totals 13 residues. V was pared by 3 bases and J by 4 bases, with 9 bases between. The CDR3 spells CASSPEGIYGYTF. As DNA, the CDR3 is TGTGCCAGCTCACCTGAGGGGATCTATGGCTACACCTTC.

The sample holds many counts of this clonotype. The J gene is TRBJ2-5, the V gene TRBV18, with a tentative D call TRBD1 (6 bases). Looked up from germline, CDR1 is KGHSH and CDR2 is LQKENI. V lost 4 bases and J lost 4, with 13 bases in between. The CDR3 is 14 amino acids. CDR3 nucleotides: TGTGCCAGCTCACTAAGACAGGCGGGAGAGACCCAGTACTTC. Its protein is CASSLRQAGETQYF.

Only a few counts were recorded for this clonotype. The V gene is TRBV24-1, the J gene TRBJ2-1; D is unresolved. V lost 4 bases and J lost 1, with 7 bases in between. CDR3 length equals 14 residues. In germline, CDR1 is KGHDR, CDR2 SFDVKD. Here the CDR3 reads CATSETPSYNEQFF. CDR3 DNA: TGTGCCACCAGTGAGACCCCTTCCTACAATGAGCAGTTCTTC.

A word on this clonotype: Possible read error: a much larger clone is one base away. The chain carries TRBV6-1 and TRBJ1-1; 7 nucleotides match TRBD1. Germline V gene lookup returns CDR1 MNHNS and CDR2 SASEGT. The CDR3 extends over 13 amino acids. V lost 7 bases to trimming and J lost 2 bases; unmatched junction nucleotides: 4. In nucleotides, the CDR3 is TGTGCCAGCATAGGGACAGTTAACACTGAAGCTTTCTTT. It specifies CASIGTVNTEAFF.

To note about this clonotype: Germline and junction disagree at one end, which may indicate a read error. The chain uses TRBV7-2 and TRBJ2-7; 11 bases are a match to TRBD2. This CDR3 region has 14 residues. Per germline, CDR1 SGHTA and CDR2 FQGNSA. The CDR3 reads CACSLSGRADEQYF. DNA for the CDR3: TGTGCCTGCAGCCTTAGCGGGAGGGCCGACGAGCAGTACTTC.

This clonotype occurred many times. The J gene is TRBJ2-7, the V gene TRBV20-1; D is undetermined. In germline, CDR1 is DFQATT, CDR2 SNEGSKA (reference sequence). CDR3 size: 11 residues. V was trimmed by 6 bases and J by 6 bases, leaving 12 bases between them. CDR3 loop: CSAEHSSEQYF. CDR3 bases: TGCAGTGCAGAGCACTCCAGCGAGCAGTACTTC.

Ten or more counts support this clonotype. J is TRBJ2-7 and V is TRBV20-1; D may be TRBD1 (6 bases). The CDR3 runs to 16 residues. Germline values: CDR1 DFQATT, CDR2 SNEGSKA (reference sequence). V was cut by 0 bases and J by 2 bases, with 17 bases left in between. CDR3 sequence: CSARDPWARGPYEQYF. The CDR3 DNA is TGCAGTGCTAGAGACCCATGGGCCAGGGGACCCTACGAGCAGTACTTC.

This clonotype has ten or more counts. V and J are TRBV12-3 or TRBV12-4 and TRBJ2-7; unclear D gene. The CDR3 has 13 residues. The V end was cut by 5 bases, the J end by 3 bases, with 11 bases between. The CDR3 loop is CASSPVPGYEQYF. Here the CDR3 DNA reads TGTGCCAGCAGTCCCGTTCCCGGCTACGAGCAGTACTTC.

This clonotype appeared a few times. V gene TRBV6-2 or TRBV6-3 combines with J gene TRBJ2-1; D could derive from TRBD1 or TRBD2 (5 bases each). The CDR3 has 14 amino acids. Trimming stripped 10 bases from V and 6 bases from J, with 19 bases between. Per germline, CDR1 MNHEY and CDR2 SVGEGT. CDR3: CATTKQDFLNEQFF. The CDR3, as DNA: TGTGCCACCACAAAACAGGACTTTCTCAATGAGCAGTTCTTC.

The chain couples TRBV27 to TRBJ2-1, with 9 positions matching TRBD1. The CDR3 sequence is 15 residues long. Germline lookup yields CDR1 MNHEY and CDR2 SMNVEV (reference sequence). V trimming: 3 bases; J trimming: 7 bases; junction bases outside the gene matches: 7. CDR3 coding DNA: TGTGCCAGCAGTTTCGGGACAGGGTTATCAAATGAGCAGTTCTTC. Translation gives CASSFGTGLSNEQFF.

This clonotype has a count of ten or more. This chain uses TRBV28 with TRBJ2-7, with unresolved D. The CDR3 consists of 14 residues. With 8 bases removed from V and 2 bases from J, the gap between germline ends came to 16 bases. Germline loops: CDR1 MDHEN, CDR2 SYDVKM. The CDR3 bases are TGTGCCAGCCACTCCGTAGCAATAACCTACGAGCAGTACTTC. This translates into CASHSVAITYEQYF.

CDR3 amino acids: CASSLGGPGQGDVLAKNIQYF. As DNA, the CDR3 is TGTGCCAGCAGCTTGGGGGGGCCGGGACAGGGGGATGTCCTAGCCAAAAACATTCAGTACTTC. J is TRBJ2-4 and V is TRBV7-2; 11 nucleotides line up with TRBD1. Losses at the gene ends were 3 bases for V and 0 bases for J; bases not matched to a gene: 16. Germline V CDR1 and CDR2: SGHTA, FQGNSA. The CDR3 is 21 residues long.

This clonotype was observed a handful of times. The chain joins TRBV7-2 to TRBJ1-5; D might be TRBD1 (6 bases). This CDR3 comprises 15 residues. The V gene lost 2 bases and the J gene lost 2 bases, with 10 bases spanning the gap. Per the germline V gene, CDR1 is SGHTA and CDR2 is FQGNSA. The CDR3 protein is CASSLWGQGNQPQHF. DNA of the CDR3: TGTGCCAGCAGCTTATGGGGGCAGGGCAATCAGCCCCAGCATTTT.

The chain links TRBV6-5 to TRBJ2-2; 9 bases fit TRBD2. With 10 bases clipped from V and 4 bases from J, the junction kept 10 bases outside the gene matches. Per the germline V gene, CDR1 is MNHEY and CDR2 is SVGAGI. The CDR3 is 15 residues long. CDR3 protein: CATNPAGGRTGELFF. The CDR3 DNA is TGTGCCACCAACCCAGCGGGAGGACGCACCGGGGAGCTGTTTTTT.